The clone carrying this T cell receptor beta chain was found a few times. Its target is unknown. TCRB transcripts that were expressed got sequenced, as all of the isolated RNA had been reverse transcribed. This table comes from immunoSEQ multiplex PCR, and its TCRdb copy is limited to in-frame clones, with some not included. The sample consists of 350,000 to 450,000 clones, more than 11% of them appearing once. The data are from a study of beta chain features in type 1 diabetes. Whole-study findings and limits: Fewer junction insertions and more nucleotide deletions appeared in type 1 diabetes patients. PCR might pick shorter templates more often, in the same way for patients and controls.

Cell sorting via CD45RO/CCR7/CD25/CD127/CD95/CD27 was performed to obtain CD4+ naive, central memory, regulatory and stem cell-like memory cells. This TCR came from a man aged 25 to 40 in good health. Specimen: naive CD4+ T cells from blood.

CDR3 in amino acids: CAISGDRVMNTEAFF. CDR3 bases: TGTGCCATCAGTGGGGACAGGGTGATGAACACTGAAGCTTTCTTT. The J gene is TRBJ1-1, the V gene TRBV10-3, with 9 bases lining up with TRBD1. V gave up 4 bases and J gave up 0 bases; unmatched junction bases: 3. Germline loops: CDR1 ENHRY, CDR2 SYGVKD. The CDR3 is 15 amino acids.